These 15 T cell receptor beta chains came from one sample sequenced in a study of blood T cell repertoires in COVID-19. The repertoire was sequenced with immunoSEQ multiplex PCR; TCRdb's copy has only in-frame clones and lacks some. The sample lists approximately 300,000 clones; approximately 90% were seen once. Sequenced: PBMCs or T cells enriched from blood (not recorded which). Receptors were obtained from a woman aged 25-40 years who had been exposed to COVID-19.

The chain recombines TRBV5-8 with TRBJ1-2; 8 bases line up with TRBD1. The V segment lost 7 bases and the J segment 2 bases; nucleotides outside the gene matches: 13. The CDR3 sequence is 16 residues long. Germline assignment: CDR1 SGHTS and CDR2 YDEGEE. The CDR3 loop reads CASGRGHELTNYGYTF. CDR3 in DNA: TGTGCCAGCGGCAGGGGGCACGAACTCACGAACTATGGCTACACCTTC. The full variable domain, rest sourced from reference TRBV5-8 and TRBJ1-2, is EAGVTQSPTHLIKTRGQQATLRCSPISGHTSVYWYQQALGLGLQFLLWYDEGEERNRGNFPPRFSGRQFPNYSSELNVNALELEDSALYLCASGRGHELTNYGYTFGSGTRLTVV.

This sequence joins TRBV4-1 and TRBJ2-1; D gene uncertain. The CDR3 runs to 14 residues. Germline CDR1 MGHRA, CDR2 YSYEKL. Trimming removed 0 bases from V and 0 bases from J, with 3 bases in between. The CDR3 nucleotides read TGCGCCAGCAGCCAAGATCGCTCCTACAATGAGCAGTTCTTC. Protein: CASSQDRSYNEQFF.

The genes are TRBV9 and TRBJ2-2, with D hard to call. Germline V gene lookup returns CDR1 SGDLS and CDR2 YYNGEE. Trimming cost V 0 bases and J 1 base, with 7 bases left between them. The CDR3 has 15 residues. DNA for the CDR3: TGTGCCAGCAGCGTAGACACGAAGAACACCGGGGAGCTGTTTTTT. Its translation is CASSVDTKNTGELFF.

CDR3 region: CASSQDFRGGSTDTQYF. The CDR3 nucleotides are TGCGCCAGCAGCCAAGATTTCCGCGGGGGGTCCACAGATACGCAGTATTTT. The chain has TRBV4-1 and TRBJ2-3; 8 bases are a match to TRBD2. Trimming cost V 0 bases and J 2 bases; bases outside gene matches: 7. CDR1 is MGHRA, CDR2 YSYEKL, per germline. The CDR3 is 17 residues long.

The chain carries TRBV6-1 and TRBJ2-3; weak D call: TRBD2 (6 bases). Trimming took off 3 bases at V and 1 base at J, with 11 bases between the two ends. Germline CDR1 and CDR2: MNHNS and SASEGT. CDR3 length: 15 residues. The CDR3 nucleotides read TGTGCCAGCAGTGACCGACTAGTCGGCACAGATACGCAGTATTTT. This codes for CASSDRLVGTDTQYF.

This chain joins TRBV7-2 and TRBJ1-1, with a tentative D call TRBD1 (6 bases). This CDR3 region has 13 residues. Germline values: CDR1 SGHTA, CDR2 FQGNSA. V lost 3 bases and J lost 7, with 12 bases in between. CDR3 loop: CASSFGQKNEAFF. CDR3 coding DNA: TGTGCCAGCAGCTTCGGACAGAAAAATGAAGCTTTCTTT.

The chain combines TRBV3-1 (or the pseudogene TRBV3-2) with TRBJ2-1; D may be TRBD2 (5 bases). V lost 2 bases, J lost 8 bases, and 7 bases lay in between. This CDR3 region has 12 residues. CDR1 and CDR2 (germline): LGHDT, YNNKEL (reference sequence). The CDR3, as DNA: TGTGCCAGCAGCCAACCGGGGTATGAGCAGTTCTTC. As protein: CASSQPGYEQFF.

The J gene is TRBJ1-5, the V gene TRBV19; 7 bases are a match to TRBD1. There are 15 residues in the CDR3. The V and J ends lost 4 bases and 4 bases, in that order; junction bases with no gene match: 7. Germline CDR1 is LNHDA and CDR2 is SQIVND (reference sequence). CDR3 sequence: CASSTRTGFNQPQHF. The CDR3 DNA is TGTGCCAGTAGTACCCGGACAGGTTTTAATCAGCCCCAGCATTTT.

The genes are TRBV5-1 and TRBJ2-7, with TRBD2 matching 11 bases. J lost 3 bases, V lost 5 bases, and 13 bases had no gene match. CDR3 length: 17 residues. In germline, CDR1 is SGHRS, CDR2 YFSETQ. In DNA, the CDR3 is TGCGCCAGCAGTTATCACACAAGACTAGCGGGGAGCTACGAGCAGTACTTC. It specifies CASSYHTRLAGSYEQYF.

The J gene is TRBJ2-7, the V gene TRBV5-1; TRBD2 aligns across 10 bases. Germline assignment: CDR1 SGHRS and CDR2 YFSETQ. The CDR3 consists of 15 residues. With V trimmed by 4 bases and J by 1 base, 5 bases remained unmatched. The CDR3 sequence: CASSVLAGRSYEQYF. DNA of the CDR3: TGCGCCAGCAGCGTACTAGCGGGGCGATCCTACGAGCAGTACTTC.

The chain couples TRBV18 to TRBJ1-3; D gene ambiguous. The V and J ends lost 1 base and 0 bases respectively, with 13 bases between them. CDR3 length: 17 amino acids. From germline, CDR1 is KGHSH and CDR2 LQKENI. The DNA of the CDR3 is TGTGCCAGCTCACCACTGCGGGGATTGAACTCTGGAAACACCATATATTTT. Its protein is CASSPLRGLNSGNTIYF.

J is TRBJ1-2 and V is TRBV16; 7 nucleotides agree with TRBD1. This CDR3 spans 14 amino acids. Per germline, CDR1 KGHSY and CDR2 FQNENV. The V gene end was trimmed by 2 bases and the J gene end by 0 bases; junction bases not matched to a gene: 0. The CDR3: CASSQGTANYGYTF. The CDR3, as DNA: TGTGCCAGCAGCCAAGGGACAGCTAACTATGGCTACACCTTC.

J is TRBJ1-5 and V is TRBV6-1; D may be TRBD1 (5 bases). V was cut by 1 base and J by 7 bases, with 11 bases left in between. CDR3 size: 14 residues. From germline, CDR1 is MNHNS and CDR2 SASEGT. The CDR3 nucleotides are TGTGCCAGCAGTGAAGTGGGGACTGTACAGCCCCAGCATTTT. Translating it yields CASSEVGTVQPQHF.

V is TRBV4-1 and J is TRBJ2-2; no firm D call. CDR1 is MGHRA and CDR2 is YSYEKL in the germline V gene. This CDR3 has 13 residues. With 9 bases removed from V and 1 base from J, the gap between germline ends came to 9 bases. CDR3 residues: CARHGKNTGELFF. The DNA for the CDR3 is TGCGCCAGGCACGGTAAGAACACCGGGGAGCTGTTTTTT.

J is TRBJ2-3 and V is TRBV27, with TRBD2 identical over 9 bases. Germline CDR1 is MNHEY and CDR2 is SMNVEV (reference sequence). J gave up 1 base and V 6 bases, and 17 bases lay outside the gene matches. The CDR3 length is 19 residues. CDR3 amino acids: CASRKFGTSIPLGTDTQYF. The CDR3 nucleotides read TGTGCCAGCAGGAAATTCGGGACTAGCATCCCACTAGGCACAGATACGCAGTATTTT.